Listed here are 24 T cell receptor beta chains from one sample, sequenced in a study of cytomegalovirus exposure and HLA in healthy donors. It was with 60 Vbeta and 13 Jbeta primers that the PCR ran. TCRdb's copy holds only in-frame clones and misses some; the assay was immunoSEQ multiplex PCR. The sample includes more than 85,000 clones, about two thirds seen only once; the top ten take 1.2%. The sample was PBMCs. The receptors come from a female donor in good health and CMV-seronegative.

The V gene is TRBV6-5, the J gene TRBJ2-7; a possible D gene is TRBD1 (6 bases). Trimming took off 4 bases at V and 3 bases at J, with 16 bases between the two ends. Per the germline V gene, CDR1 is MNHEY and CDR2 is SVGAGI. This CDR3 has 15 residues. The CDR3 loop reads CASSLVWGHHYEQYF. In DNA, the CDR3 is TGTGCCAGCAGTTTAGTTTGGGGGCACCACTACGAGCAGTACTTC.

This chain joins TRBV28 and TRBJ1-1; 9 bases fit TRBD1. CDR3 length: 12 amino acids. V shed 10 bases and J 11 bases; nucleotides not matched to a gene: 11. The V gene's germline CDR1 is MDHEN and CDR2 SYDVKM. Here the CDR3 DNA reads TGTGCCACCCGCGTGGGGGACAGGGAGGCTTTCTTT. Its protein is CATRVGDREAFF.

This rearrangement joins TRBV28 to TRBJ2-7; D possibly corresponds to TRBD2 (6 bases). CDR3 length: 14 residues. From germline, CDR1 is MDHEN and CDR2 SYDVKM. V lost 3 bases to trimming and J lost 7 bases, with 16 bases between them. Here the CDR3 DNA reads TGTGCCAGCAGTTTGGTCCGGGACTTGGGGGAGCAGTACTTC. Translation: CASSLVRDLGEQYF.

The V gene is TRBV6-4, the J gene TRBJ2-3; possibly TRBD2 for D (6 bases). This CDR3 has 14 amino acids. CDR1 is MRHNA, CDR2 SNTAGT, per germline. Between the trimmed V and J ends, which lost 3 bases and 3 bases, there was a span of 10 bases. The CDR3 DNA is TGTGCCAGCAGTGAGGTGGGGGGAACAGATACGCAGTATTTT. Encoded protein: CASSEVGGTDTQYF.

The chain joins TRBV2 to TRBJ2-1; 11 nucleotides agree with TRBD2. V was clipped by 6 bases and J by 3 bases; unmatched bases: 7. The CDR3 consists of 16 residues. Germline V gene data show CDR1 as SNHLY and CDR2 as FYNNEI. The CDR3 DNA reads as TGTGCCAGCAGCAAAGGGACTAGCGGCTTCTACAATGAGCAGTTCTTC. This codes for CASSKGTSGFYNEQFF.

J is TRBJ2-2 and V is TRBV7-2; 9 nucleotides line up with TRBD2. There are 14 residues in the CDR3. Germline CDR1 reads SGHTA; CDR2 reads FQGNSA. With V trimmed by 4 bases and J by 7 bases, 4 bases remained unmatched. The CDR3 here is CASSSASGVGELFF. The DNA of the CDR3 is TGTGCCAGCAGCTCCGCTAGCGGGGTCGGGGAGCTGTTTTTT.

This rearrangement joins TRBV7-9 to TRBJ2-7; D possibly corresponds to TRBD1 (6 bases). V lost 4 bases and J 3 bases, leaving 10 bases between the germline ends. Per the germline V gene, CDR1 is SEHNR and CDR2 is FQNEAQ (reference sequence). The CDR3 has 13 residues. The CDR3 nucleotides are TGTGCCAGCAGCTCTCAGGGGAACTACGAGCAGTACTTC. Protein: CASSSQGNYEQYF.

This sequence joins TRBV28 and TRBJ2-1, with 13 positions matching TRBD2. The CDR3 extends over 16 amino acids. Germline V gene sequence: CDR1 MDHEN, CDR2 SYDVKM. V trimming: 5 bases; J trimming: 4 bases; junction bases outside the gene matches: 5. CDR3 in DNA: TGTGCCAGCAGTCCGGGGACTAGCGGGACGTACAATGAGCAGTTCTTC. Its protein product is CASSPGTSGTYNEQFF.

The chain has TRBV28 and TRBJ1-2; 7 bases map to TRBD1. This CDR3 has 14 amino acids. CDR1 and CDR2 (germline): MDHEN, SYDVKM. The junction had 8 bases not matched to a gene; V was cut back by 2 bases and J by 8 bases. CDR3 loop: CASSLDRVPWGYTF. CDR3 nucleotides: TGTGCCAGCAGTTTAGACAGGGTTCCTTGGGGCTACACCTTC.

The chain combines TRBV15 with TRBJ2-7, with D possibly matching TRBD1 (5 bases). The CDR3 runs 15 residues. The V gene lost 3 bases and the J gene lost 0 bases, with 12 bases spanning the gap. The germline CDR1 and CDR2 sequences are LNHNV and YYDKDF (reference sequence). This CDR3 reads CATSSTPDTSYEQYF. CDR3 sequence (DNA): TGTGCCACCAGCAGTACTCCGGACACCTCCTACGAGCAGTACTTC.

This chain uses TRBV7-8 with TRBJ1-5; 8 nucleotides agree with TRBD1. The germline CDR1 and CDR2 sequences are SGHVS and FQNEAQ. Trimming cost V 7 bases and J 1 base; bases outside gene matches: 6. This CDR3 contains 15 residues. CDR3 coding DNA: TGTGCCAGCAAACAGGGGACAGGAAGCAATCAGCCCCAGCATTTT. Its translation: CASKQGTGSNQPQHF.

The chain couples TRBV7-3 to TRBJ2-1, with 9 bases matching TRBD2. V lost 5 bases, J lost 5 bases, and 10 bases stayed unmatched. The CDR3 sequence is 16 residues long. Looked up from germline, CDR1 is SGHTA and CDR2 is FQGTGA. The CDR3 DNA follows: TGTGCCAGCAGCGTGATAGCGGGAGAAGGGGACAATGAGCAGTTCTTC. It encodes CASSVIAGEGDNEQFF.

This chain uses TRBV29-1 with TRBJ2-7; possible D gene TRBD1, 5 bases. The germline gives CDR1 SQVTM, CDR2 ANQGSEA. Trimming took 4 bases from V and 0 from J, leaving 13 bases between them. CDR3 length: 14 amino acids. The CDR3 spells CSVVRRQGSYEQYF. The DNA for the CDR3 is TGCAGCGTTGTGAGGCGGCAGGGCTCCTACGAGCAGTACTTC.

V gene TRBV11-2 combines with J gene TRBJ2-6; 10 bases are shared with TRBD1. The CDR3 is 18 residues long. CDR1 is SGHAT and CDR2 is FQNNGV in the germline V gene. Trimming took 1 base from V and 3 from J; bases not matched to a gene: 6. CDR3 sequence reads: CASSLGTGGGIGANVLTF. CDR3 nucleotides: TGTGCCAGCAGCTTAGGGACAGGGGGTGGAATTGGGGCCAACGTCCTGACTTTC.

The genes are TRBV5-4 and TRBJ2-2, with a tentative D call TRBD1 (5 bases). Trimming removed 0 bases from V and 3 bases from J, with 15 bases in between. Germline assignment: CDR1 SGHNT and CDR2 YYREEE (reference sequence). There are 17 residues in the CDR3. This chain's CDR3 is CASSLALGQGDTGELFF. Here the CDR3 DNA reads TGTGCCAGCAGCTTGGCCTTGGGGCAGGGCGACACCGGGGAGCTGTTTTTT.

The V gene is TRBV27, the J gene TRBJ2-6; D call uncertain. Between the trimmed V and J ends, which lost 3 bases and 0 bases, there was a span of 9 bases. The CDR3 sequence is 16 residues long. Germline values: CDR1 MNHEY, CDR2 SMNVEV (reference sequence). In nucleotides, the CDR3 is TGTGCCAGCAGTTTCTTACTGAGCTCTGGGGCCAACGTCCTGACTTTC. Translating it yields CASSFLLSSGANVLTF.

There are a few counts of this clone. The chain links TRBV7-2 to TRBJ2-7; TRBD1 agrees at 7 bases. Germline V lookup: CDR1 SGHTA, CDR2 FQGNSA. V was clipped by 4 bases and J by 6 bases; unmatched bases: 9. The CDR3 sequence is 14 residues long. The CDR3 region has the DNA TGTGCCAGCAGCTCCTCGACAGGGAGAGGCGAGCAGTACTTC. Its translation is CASSSSTGRGEQYF.

The V gene is TRBV9, the J gene TRBJ2-6; 8 bases are a match to TRBD1. Germline CDR1 reads SGDLS; CDR2 reads YYNGEE. Losses at the gene ends were 0 bases for V and 2 bases for J; bases not matched to a gene: 4. The CDR3 consists of 17 residues. The CDR3 is CASSVGQGATGANVLTF. CDR3 DNA: TGTGCCAGCAGCGTAGGTCAGGGGGCGACTGGGGCCAACGTCCTGACTTTC.

This clone appeared a few times. Distinct nucleotide sequences in the sample also encode this CDR3. This chain connects TRBV5-1 to TRBJ2-5, with 7 bases that match TRBD1. The CDR3 has 14 amino acids. The trim removed 0 bases at V and 4 bases at J, leaving 3 bases unmatched. Per germline, CDR1 SGHRS and CDR2 YFSETQ. The DNA of the CDR3 is TGCGCCAGCAGCTTGGGACAGGGTGTAGAGACCCAGTACTTC. This encodes CASSLGQGVETQYF.

The genes are TRBV4-1 and TRBJ1-2, with D hard to call. Per the germline V gene, CDR1 is MGHRA and CDR2 is YSYEKL. Trimming removed 0 bases at V and 4 bases at J, with 12 bases between. CDR3 size: 15 residues. For the CDR3, the DNA is TGCGCCAGCAGCCAAGATCGGAGGGCGAGCTATGGCTACACCTTC. This codes for CASSQDRRASYGYTF.

This clone was found a few times. V and J are TRBV7-9 and TRBJ2-5, with D possibly TRBD2 on 5 matching bases. The CDR3 length is 13 residues. The V end was cut by 8 bases, the J end by 1 base, with 11 bases between. Germline values: CDR1 SEHNR, CDR2 FQNEAQ (reference sequence). The CDR3 protein is CASGGPIQETQYF. CDR3 bases: TGTGCCAGCGGAGGACCGATCCAAGAGACCCAGTACTTC.

V and J are TRBV4-1 and TRBJ2-2, with a possible D match to TRBD1 (5 bases). The germline gives CDR1 MGHRA, CDR2 YSYEKL. The CDR3 totals 15 residues. The V end was cut by 1 base, the J end by 6 bases, with 12 bases between. CDR3 bases: TGCGCCAGCAGCCAAGGGGGCGGAAGGGCCGGGGAGCTGTTTTTT. Its translation: CASSQGGGRAGELFF.

This clone has a handful of counts. The chain uses TRBV7-3 and TRBJ2-1; TRBD1 matches at 8 bases. This CDR3 is built from 16 residues. Germline V lookup: CDR1 SGHTA, CDR2 FQGTGA. V trimming: 5 bases; J trimming: 3 bases; junction bases outside the gene matches: 9. CDR3 DNA sequence: TGTGCCAGCAGCCCACGTTCCGGGACAGGCTACAATGAGCAGTTCTTC. It translates to CASSPRSGTGYNEQFF.

This clone has more than one count but fewer than ten. V usage is TRBV19 and J usage is TRBJ2-7; weak D call: TRBD1 (6 bases). The germline CDR1 and CDR2 sequences are LNHDA and SQIVND (reference sequence). This CDR3 contains 16 residues. V was clipped by 7 bases and J by 1 base, with 20 bases between them. Here the CDR3 reads CASISESPQGSYEQYF. The CDR3 DNA reads TGTGCCAGTATCTCCGAGTCCCCCCAGGGGTCCTACGAGCAGTACTTC.